The TCR beta chain described here comes from a study of T cell repertoires in cytomegalovirus infection. This clonotype was seen only a few times. The antigen remains unidentified. MiXCR, run by TCRdb on the reads, gives a single entry per CDR3 protein. This sample has 360,000 or so distinct CDR3 sequences, with 34% found just once. This receptor was identified in a human donor in good health (CMV status not recorded). Some clones in this sample may be carry-over from other donors' samples. The specimen comprised cultured PBMCs, sampled from culture after CMV antigen stimulation.

Written as DNA, the CDR3 is TGCGCCAGCAGCTTTGCTCTAGCGGTGGAGCAAGAGACCCAGTACTTC. It specifies CASSFALAVEQETQYF. The chain links TRBV5-1 to TRBJ2-5; 7 bases are shared with TRBD2. Germline CDR1 and CDR2: SGHRS and YFSETQ. V dropped 2 bases and J dropped 2; count of bases not matched to a gene: 9. The CDR3 runs 16 residues. Filled out from reference TRBV5-1 and TRBJ2-5, the complete variable domain reads KAGVTQTPRYLIKTRGQQVTLSCSPISGHRSVSWYQQTPGQGLQFLFEYFSETQRNKGNFPGRFSGRQFSNSRSEMNVSTLELGDSALYLCASSFALAVEQETQYFGPGTRLLVL.